Listed below are T cell receptor beta chains from one sample, sequenced in a study of T cells in placental villitis. Assay: immunoSEQ multiplex PCR; the TCRdb copy retains only in-frame clones and omits some. This sample has about 330 clones, with nearly 99% found just once. Sequencing used placental tissue containing maternal and fetal cells. The receptors were gathered from a human donor in good health; the placental T cells may come from both mother and fetus. CDR3s include the opening cysteine and the closing phenylalanine or tryptophan. D genes are given only for firm matches.

d_gene	len	j_gene	v_gene	CDR3aa	CDR3nt
-	13	TRBJ2-2	TRBV5-6	CASSTWSGGELFF	TGTGCCAGCAGCACGTGGTCAGGCGGGGAGCTGTTTTTT
TRBD2	14	TRBJ2-1	TRBV29-1	CSVQTSGRIYEQFF	TGCAGCGTCCAGACTAGCGGGAGGATCTATGAGCAGTTCTTC